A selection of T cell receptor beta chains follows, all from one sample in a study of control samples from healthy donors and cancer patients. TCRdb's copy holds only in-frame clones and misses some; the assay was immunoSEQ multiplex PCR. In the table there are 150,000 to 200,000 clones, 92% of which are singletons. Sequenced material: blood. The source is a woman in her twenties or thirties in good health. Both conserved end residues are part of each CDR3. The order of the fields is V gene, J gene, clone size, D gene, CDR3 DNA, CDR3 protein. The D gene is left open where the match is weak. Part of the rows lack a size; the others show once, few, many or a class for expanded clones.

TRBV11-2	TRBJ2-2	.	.	TGTGCCAGCAGCTTAGAGGGGATCGGGGAGCTGTTTTTT	CASSLEGIGELFF
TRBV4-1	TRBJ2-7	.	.	TGCGCCAGCAGCCGCCTGGACGGAGCGGACTCCTACGAGCAGTACTTC	CASSRLDGADSYEQYF
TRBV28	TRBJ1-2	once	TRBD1	TGTGCCAGCAGGGGCAGGGGGCGAGGGACGATTAACTATGGCTACACCTTC	CASRGRGRGTINYGYTF
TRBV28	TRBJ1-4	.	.	TGTGCCAGCAGTTTACTCGGACCACCCAGACTTAATGAAAAACTGTTTTTT	CASSLLGPPRLNEKLFF
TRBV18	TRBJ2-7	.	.	TGTGCCAGCTCACCACCAATAACCTACGAGCAGTACTTC	CASSPPITYEQYF
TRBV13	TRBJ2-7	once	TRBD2	TGTGCCAGCAGAACTAGCGGGAGTTCCTACGAGCAGTACTTC	CASRTSGSSYEQYF
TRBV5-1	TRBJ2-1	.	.	TGCGCCAGCGGGCGAGAGGAAGAGCAGTTCTTC	CASGREEEQFF
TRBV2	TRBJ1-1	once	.	TGTGCCAGCAGACCTGACAGGGAAGCTTTCTTT	CASRPDREAFF
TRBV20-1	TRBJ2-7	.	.	TGCAGTGCTACCATCTCTGGTGAGCAGTACTTC	CSATISGEQYF
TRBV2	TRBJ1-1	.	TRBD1	TGTGCCAGATCCGGGACAGGGAAGAACACTGAAGCTTTCTTT	CARSGTGKNTEAFF
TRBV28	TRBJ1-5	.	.	TGTGCCAGCAGTACTCTTTACCCGACAGGCCAATATAGCAATCAGCCCCAGCATTTT	CASSTLYPTGQYSNQPQHF
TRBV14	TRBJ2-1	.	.	TGTGCCAGCAGCCTTGCGGACAGTTCCTACAATGAGCAGTTCTTC	CASSLADSSYNEQFF
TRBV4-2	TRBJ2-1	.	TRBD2	TGTGCCAGCAGCCAAGATGTGGCTAGCGGGAGCTATGAGCAGTTCTTC	CASSQDVASGSYEQFF
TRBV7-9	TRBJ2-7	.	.	TGTGCCAGCAGCTTACAAGACGGGTCTAACTACGAGCAGTACTTC	CASSLQDGSNYEQYF
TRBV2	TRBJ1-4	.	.	TGTGCCATACAGGGCGTAGGCGAAAAACTGTTTTTT	CAIQGVGEKLFF
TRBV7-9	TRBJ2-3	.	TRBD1	TGTGCCAGCAGCGACACAGGGGGCTACGCAGATACGCAGTATTTT	CASSDTGGYADTQYF